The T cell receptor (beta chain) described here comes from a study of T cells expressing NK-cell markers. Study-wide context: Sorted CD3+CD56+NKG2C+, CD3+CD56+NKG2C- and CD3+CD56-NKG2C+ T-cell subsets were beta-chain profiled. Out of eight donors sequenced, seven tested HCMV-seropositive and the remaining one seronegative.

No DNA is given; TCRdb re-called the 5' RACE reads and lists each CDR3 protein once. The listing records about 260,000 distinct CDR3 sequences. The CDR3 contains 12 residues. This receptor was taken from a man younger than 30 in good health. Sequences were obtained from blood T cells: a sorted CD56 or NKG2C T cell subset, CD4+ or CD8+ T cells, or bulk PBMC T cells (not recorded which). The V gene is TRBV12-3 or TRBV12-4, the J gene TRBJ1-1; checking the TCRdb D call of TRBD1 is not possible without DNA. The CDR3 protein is CASTRGRTEAFF.